These 27 T cell receptor beta chains were all obtained from the same sample, sequenced in a study of blood T cells in healthy people across ages. PCR was performed a second time for about 6 to 12 cycles using a sample-barcoded 5' primer and a J-beta primer mix. TCRdb analysed the 5' RACE reads with MiXCR anew, one entry per CDR3 protein. The sample carries around 800,000 distinct CDR3 sequences, approximately 55% recorded once. The material sequenced was blood. The receptors were gathered from a man aged 80 or over in good health.

This clonotype was seen a handful of times. This chain links TRBV6-6 with TRBJ2-5; TRBD2 might be the D (5 bases). Germline V gene data show CDR1 as MNHNY and CDR2 as SVGAGI (reference sequence). This CDR3 is 16 amino acids long. With 3 bases removed from V and 4 bases from J, the gap between germline ends came to 18 bases. The CDR3 region is CASSYGPRAGAETQYF. The CDR3 DNA is TGTGCCAGCAGTTATGGACCGCGGGCGGGTGCAGAGACCCAGTACTTC.

A note on this clonotype: This may come from a read error, since a much larger clone is one base off. The gene calls are TRBV27 and TRBJ2-6; 8 bases line up with TRBD1. The CDR3 contains 17 residues. Germline loops: CDR1 MNHEY, CDR2 SMNVEV (reference sequence). This CDR3 reads CASSSRQGSSGANVLAF. The CDR3 DNA reads TGTGCCAGCAGTTCCCGACAGGGGAGCTCTGGGGCCAACGTCCTGGCTTTC. The variable domain in full, with the rest retrieved from reference TRBV27 and TRBJ2-6, is EAQVTQNPRYLITVTGKKLTVTCSQNMNHEYMSWYRQDPGLGLRQIYYSMNVEVTDKGDVPEGYKVSRKEKRNFPLILESPSPNQTSLYFCASSSRQGSSGANVLAFGAGSRLTVL.

The V gene is TRBV3-1, the J gene TRBJ2-5; D call uncertain. V was cut by 1 base and J by 5 bases, with 11 bases left in between. The CDR3 has 14 residues. Per germline, CDR1 LGHDT and CDR2 YNNKEL (reference sequence). CDR3 sequence: CASSQAKAAETQYF. CDR3 DNA: TGTGCCAGCAGCCAAGCTAAGGCTGCGGAGACCCAGTACTTC.

The chain carries TRBV3-1 and TRBJ2-2; 8 nucleotides match TRBD2. The CDR3 runs 17 residues. Germline V gene lookup returns CDR1 LGHDT and CDR2 YNNKEL (reference sequence). J was trimmed by 0 bases and V by 1 base; bases with no gene match: 4. The DNA for the CDR3 is TGTGCCAGCAGCCAAGGAGCACTAGCGGCGAACACCGGGGAGCTGTTTTTT. This encodes CASSQGALAANTGELFF.

The gene calls are TRBV7-2 and TRBJ1-4, with D tentatively TRBD1 (5 bases). This CDR3 comprises 15 residues. Germline V gene data show CDR1 as SGHTA and CDR2 as FQGNSA. Between the trimmed V and J ends, which lost 5 bases and 5 bases, there was a span of 15 bases. CDR3 DNA sequence: TGTGCCAGCAGCCAGCTGAGGGGCCTGAATGAAAAACTGTTTTTT. Translated, it gives CASSQLRGLNEKLFF.

This clonotype was counted between two and nine times. The rearrangement joins TRBV18 to TRBJ1-5; D is possibly TRBD1 (5 bases). The CDR3 contains 13 residues. The germline CDR1 and CDR2 sequences are KGHSH and LQKENI. Trimming removed 1 base at V and 5 bases at J, with 6 bases between. CDR3 DNA sequence: TGTGCCAGCTCACCACGAGGGGATCAGCCCCAGCATTTT. It encodes CASSPRGDQPQHF.

The chain recombines TRBV20-1 with TRBJ1-2, with TRBD1 matching over 9 bases. Germline V CDR1 and CDR2: DFQATT, SNEGSKA (reference sequence). The CDR3 covers 14 residues. The V and J ends lost 2 bases and 3 bases, in that order; junction bases with no gene match: 4. This CDR3 reads CSARPTGGHYGYTF. As DNA, the CDR3 is TGCAGTGCTAGACCGACAGGGGGGCACTATGGCTACACCTTC.

This clonotype was seen more than once but under ten times. The chain combines TRBV7-2 with TRBJ2-1; 12 bases agree with TRBD2. The CDR3 runs to 16 residues. With 1 base clipped from V and 10 bases from J, the junction kept 8 bases outside the gene matches. Looked up from germline, CDR1 is SGHTA and CDR2 is FQGNSA. The CDR3 DNA reads TGTGCCAGCAGCTTAGTTCCTAGCGGGAGGGCCCGGGAGCAGTTCTTC. It yields the protein CASSLVPSGRAREQFF.

The V gene is TRBV27, the J gene TRBJ2-3, with TRBD2 matching 14 bases. The J segment lost 3 bases and the V segment lost 4 bases, leaving 18 bases of the junction unmatched. From germline, CDR1 is MNHEY and CDR2 SMNVEV (reference sequence). The CDR3 loop spans 21 amino acids. Here the CDR3 DNA reads TGTGCCAGCAGTTATGCCGGACTAGCGGGAGGCCGCGGGGGGAGTACAGATACGCAGTATTTT. It translates to CASSYAGLAGGRGGSTDTQYF.

The rearrangement links TRBV2 to TRBJ2-3; 7 bases line up with TRBD2. V was clipped by 7 bases and J by 4 bases; unmatched bases: 2. Germline loops: CDR1 SNHLY, CDR2 FYNNEI. CDR3 length: 12 amino acids. The CDR3 loop is CASTAGADTQYF. In DNA, the CDR3 is TGTGCCAGCACTGCGGGAGCAGATACGCAGTATTTT.

The chain is built from TRBV19 and TRBJ2-1; 9 nucleotides match TRBD1. Germline V gene sequence: CDR1 LNHDA, CDR2 SQIVND (reference sequence). The CDR3 contains 16 residues. V lost 5 bases and J lost 3; bases outside the gene matches: 8. The CDR3: CASSVSGTGFYNEQFF. The DNA for the CDR3 is TGTGCCAGTAGTGTTTCCGGGACAGGGTTCTACAATGAGCAGTTCTTC. Based on the CDR3 plus reference TRBV19 and TRBJ2-1, the full variable domain is DGGITQSPKYLFRKEGQNVTLSCEQNLNHDAMYWYRQDPGQGLRLIYYSQIVNDFQKGDIAEGYSVSREKKESFPLTVTSAQKNPTAFYLCASSVSGTGFYNEQFFGPGTRLTVL.

A word on this clonotype: A much larger clone differs by one base, so this may be a read error. The chain is built from TRBV11-2 and TRBJ2-7; 8 bases agree with TRBD2. Germline assignment: CDR1 SGHAT and CDR2 FQNNGV. This CDR3 spans 15 amino acids. The V segment lost 3 bases and the J segment 5 bases; nucleotides outside the gene matches: 9. CDR3 protein: CASSFSSGSIDEQYF. CDR3 sequence (DNA): TGTGCCAGCAGCTTTTCCAGCGGGAGTATCGACGAGCAGTACTTC.

The J gene is TRBJ1-2, the V gene TRBV20-1, with 8 bases fitting TRBD1. V was clipped by 2 bases and J by 7 bases; unmatched bases: 15. The CDR3 is 16 amino acids. In germline, CDR1 is DFQATT, CDR2 SNEGSKA (reference sequence). The CDR3 here is CSARIGTGYSMGGYTF. CDR3 DNA sequence: TGCAGTGCTAGAATCGGGACAGGTTACAGTATGGGTGGCTACACCTTC.

The chain is built from TRBV6-5 and TRBJ2-5; TRBD2 matches 12 bases. Germline values: CDR1 MNHEY, CDR2 SVGAGI. Trimming took 7 bases from V and 3 from J; bases not matched to a gene: 9. CDR3 length: 16 amino acids. CDR3 nucleotides: TGTGCCAGCATTGGACCGGGACTAGCGGGTAAAGAGACCCAGTACTTC. Protein sequence: CASIGPGLAGKETQYF.

V usage is TRBV6-5 and J usage is TRBJ2-1, with 7 bases that match TRBD1. This CDR3 is 16 amino acids long. The junction had 15 bases not matched to a gene; V was cut back by 7 bases and J by 6 bases. From germline, CDR1 is MNHEY and CDR2 SVGAGI. In DNA form, the CDR3 reads TGTGCCAGCACGGGTCCCCCCCGGACAGGAGCCAATGAGCAGTTCTTC. It translates to CASTGPPRTGANEQFF.

This chain links TRBV5-1 with TRBJ2-4; TRBD1 might be the D (6 bases). Near its end, the DNA agrees better with TRBJ2-5, so the J call may be wrong. This CDR3 contains 15 residues. Germline CDR1 and CDR2: SGHRS and YFSETQ. The CDR3 loop is CASSLSRGGRGTQYF. For the CDR3, the DNA is TGCGCCAGCAGCTTAAGCAGGGGTGGTAGAGGGACCCAGTACTTC.

The chain is built from TRBV20-1 and TRBJ1-5; a possible D gene is TRBD1 (5 bases). The CDR3 runs 14 residues. The germline V gene encodes CDR1 DFQATT and CDR2 SNEGSKA (reference sequence). The V gene lost 5 bases and the J gene lost 1 base, with 12 bases spanning the gap. For the CDR3, the DNA is TGCAGTGCTGGGGGGGGGTTGAGCAATCAGCCCCAGCATTTT. It encodes CSAGGGLSNQPQHF.

The chain carries TRBV27 and TRBJ1-1; D not certain. The V end lost 4 bases, the J end lost 1 base, and 19 bases lay between the germline ends. The V gene's germline CDR1 is MNHEY and CDR2 SMNVEV (reference sequence). CDR3 length: 17 amino acids. CDR3 in amino acids: CASSSVRQAIPNTEAFF. As DNA, the CDR3 is TGTGCCAGCAGTTCGGTCCGCCAGGCGATACCGAACACTGAAGCTTTCTTT.

This clonotype appeared a few times. The chain recombines TRBV5-1 with TRBJ2-1; the match to TRBD2 covers 8 bases. CDR1 and CDR2 (germline): SGHRS, YFSETQ. The V segment lost 1 base and the J segment 1 base; nucleotides outside the gene matches: 7. The CDR3 is made up of 17 amino acids. DNA of the CDR3: TGCGCCAGCAGCTTGTTTCCAGCGGGAGTTTCCTACAATGAGCAGTTCTTC. Amino acids: CASSLFPAGVSYNEQFF.

A single count supports this clonotype. This chain links TRBV10-3 with TRBJ2-1; maybe TRBD2 (6 bases). V shed 4 bases and J shed 3 bases, with 16 bases lying between them. The CDR3 consists of 16 residues. From germline, CDR1 is ENHRY and CDR2 SYGVKD. The CDR3: CAISGRGRDYYNEQFF. The CDR3 DNA sequence: TGTGCCATCAGTGGGAGAGGGCGGGATTACTACAATGAGCAGTTCTTC.

Worth noting for this clonotype: The germline gene is not matched at one end of the junction; a read error may be the cause. The genes are TRBV28 and TRBJ2-5; the match to TRBD1 covers 9 bases. The germline V gene has CDR1 MDHEN and CDR2 SYDVKM. This CDR3 region has 14 residues. CDR3 in amino acids: CASQGDRAKETRYF. For the CDR3, the DNA is TGTGCCAGCCAAGGGGACAGGGCGAAGGAGACCCGGTACTTC.

V usage is TRBV9 and J usage is TRBJ2-5; 12 nucleotides line up with TRBD2. The CDR3 consists of 17 residues. Germline CDR1 SGDLS, CDR2 YYNGEE. J gave up 11 bases and V 0 bases, and 14 bases lay outside the gene matches. In DNA form, the CDR3 reads TGTGCCAGCAGCGTAGTGGCTCTAGCGGGAGGGCCCAGTGAGCAGTACTTC. This sequence encodes CASSVVALAGGPSEQYF.

The chain couples TRBV2 to TRBJ1-2; D gene uncertain. The germline gives CDR1 SNHLY, CDR2 FYNNEI. Between the trimmed V and J ends, which lost 6 bases and 1 base, there was a span of 12 bases. This CDR3 spans 14 amino acids. The CDR3 reads CASRVQGFNYGYTF. CDR3 DNA sequence: TGTGCCAGCAGGGTTCAAGGGTTTAACTATGGCTACACCTTC.

This clonotype is a singleton in its sample. The chain joins TRBV12-3 or TRBV12-4 to TRBJ2-5; D call uncertain. The better agreement between TRBJ2-7 and the DNA end casts doubt on the J call. The CDR3 is 13 amino acids. The CDR3: CASSLAKGLEQYF. CDR3 bases: TGTGCCAGCAGTTTAGCGAAGGGTCTCGAGCAGTACTTC.

This clonotype appeared a few times. The chain couples TRBV7-2 to TRBJ2-1; weak D call: TRBD2 (6 bases). In germline, CDR1 is SGHTA, CDR2 FQGNSA. Trimming pared 5 bases from V and 2 bases from J, leaving 16 bases between. This CDR3 region has 16 residues. The CDR3 reads CASSAWAGSAYNEQFF. The CDR3 nucleotides read TGTGCCAGCAGCGCCTGGGCGGGATCTGCCTACAATGAGCAGTTCTTC.

The chain recombines TRBV6-1 with TRBJ1-2, with D tentatively TRBD1 (6 bases). This CDR3 comprises 15 residues. CDR1 and CDR2 from the germline V gene are MNHNS and SASEGT. Trimming left V 4 bases short and J 1 base short, with 13 bases between. Here the CDR3 reads CASSAGDRNNYGYTF. DNA for the CDR3: TGTGCCAGCAGTGCCGGAGACAGGAATAACTATGGCTACACCTTC.

This clonotype was detected once. The chain carries TRBV5-1 and TRBJ1-1; D is perhaps TRBD1 (5 bases). The CDR3 is 18 residues long. Germline V lookup: CDR1 SGHRS, CDR2 YFSETQ. The germline V and J ends were trimmed by 3 bases and 1 base, with 22 bases remaining between them. The DNA of the CDR3 is TGCGCCAGCAGCTCGGGGAACCAACCGGGACGGAGGAACACTGAAGCTTTCTTT. Its protein is CASSSGNQPGRRNTEAFF.